This TCR beta chain is drawn from a study of blood T cells in healthy people across ages. Every sample gave at least 5.5 micrograms of total RNA when it was extracted. Combining a sample-barcoded 5' primer with a J-beta primer mix, a second PCR ran for roughly 7 to 11 cycles. Each CDR3 protein is one row after TCRdb ran MiXCR on the 5' RACE reads. The table includes a few hundred thousand distinct CDR3 sequences, roughly half detected once. About this clonotype: The antigen is unknown.

Findings and caveats of the study: Estimates of total diversity, which came from one million sequenced T cells, were considered to be underestimates.

The V and J ends lost 2 bases and 7 bases, in that order; junction bases with no gene match: 1. The CDR3 runs to 13 residues. Germline V lookup: CDR1 MNHNY, CDR2 SVGAGI (reference sequence). The chain links TRBV6-6 to TRBJ2-1, with 8 bases identical to TRBD2. Sequencing input: blood. This receptor was identified in a man aged 60 to 75 in good health. This CDR3 reads CASSYPGGNEQFF. DNA of the CDR3: TGTGCCAGCAGTTACCCGGGGGGGAATGAGCAGTTCTTC.